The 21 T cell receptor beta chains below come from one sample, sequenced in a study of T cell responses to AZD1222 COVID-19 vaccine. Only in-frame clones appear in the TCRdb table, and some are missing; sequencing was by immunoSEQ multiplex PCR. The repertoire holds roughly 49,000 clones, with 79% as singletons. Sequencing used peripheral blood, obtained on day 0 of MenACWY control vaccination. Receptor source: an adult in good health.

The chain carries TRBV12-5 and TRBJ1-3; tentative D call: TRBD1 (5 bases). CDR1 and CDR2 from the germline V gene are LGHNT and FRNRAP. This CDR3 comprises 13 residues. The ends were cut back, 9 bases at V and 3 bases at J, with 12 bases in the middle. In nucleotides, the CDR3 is TGTGCTAGCACAGGAAAAGGTGGAAACACCATATATTTT. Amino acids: CASTGKGGNTIYF.

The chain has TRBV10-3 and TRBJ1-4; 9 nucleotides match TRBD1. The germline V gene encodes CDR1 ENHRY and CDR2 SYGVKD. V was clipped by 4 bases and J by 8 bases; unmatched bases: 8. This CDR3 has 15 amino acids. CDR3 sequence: CAISASQGAGEKLFF. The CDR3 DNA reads TGTGCCATCAGTGCCTCACAGGGGGCAGGAGAAAAACTGTTTTTT.

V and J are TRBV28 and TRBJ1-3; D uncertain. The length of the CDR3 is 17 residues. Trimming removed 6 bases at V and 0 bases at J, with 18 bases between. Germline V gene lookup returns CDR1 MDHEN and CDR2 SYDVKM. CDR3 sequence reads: CASRSPLTESSGNTIYF. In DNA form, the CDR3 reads TGTGCCAGCAGATCTCCGCTGACCGAGAGCTCTGGAAACACCATATATTTT.

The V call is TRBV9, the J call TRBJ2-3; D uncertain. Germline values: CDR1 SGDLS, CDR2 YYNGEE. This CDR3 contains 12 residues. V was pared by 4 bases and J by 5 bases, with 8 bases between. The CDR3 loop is CASSHDLDTQYF. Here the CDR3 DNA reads TGTGCCAGCAGCCATGATCTAGATACGCAGTATTTT.

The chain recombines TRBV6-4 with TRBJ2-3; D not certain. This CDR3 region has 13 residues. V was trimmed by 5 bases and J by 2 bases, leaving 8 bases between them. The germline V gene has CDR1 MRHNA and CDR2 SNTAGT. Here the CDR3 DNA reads TGTGCCAGCAGTTGGCAGCCCACAGATACGCAGTATTTT. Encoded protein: CASSWQPTDTQYF.

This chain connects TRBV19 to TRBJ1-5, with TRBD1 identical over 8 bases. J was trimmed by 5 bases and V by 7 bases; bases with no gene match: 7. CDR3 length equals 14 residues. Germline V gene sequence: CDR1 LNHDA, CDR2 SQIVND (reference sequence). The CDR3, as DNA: TGTGCCAGTACCTTCGGACAGGGTCATCAGCCCCAGCATTTT. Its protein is CASTFGQGHQPQHF. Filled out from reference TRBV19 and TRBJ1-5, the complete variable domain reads DGGITQSPKYLFRKEGQNVTLSCEQNLNHDAMYWYRQDPGQGLRLIYYSQIVNDFQKGDIAEGYSVSREKKESFPLTVTSAQKNPTAFYLCASTFGQGHQPQHFGDGTRLSIL.

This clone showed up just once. DNA for the CDR3: TGTGCCAGCTCACCACAGGGGTCAACAGATACGCAGTATTTT. Amino acids: CASSPQGSTDTQYF. This chain links TRBV18 with TRBJ2-3; possible D gene TRBD1, 5 bases. The ends were cut back, 1 base at V and 3 bases at J, with 8 bases in the middle. The germline V gene has CDR1 KGHSH and CDR2 LQKENI. The CDR3 is 14 amino acids.

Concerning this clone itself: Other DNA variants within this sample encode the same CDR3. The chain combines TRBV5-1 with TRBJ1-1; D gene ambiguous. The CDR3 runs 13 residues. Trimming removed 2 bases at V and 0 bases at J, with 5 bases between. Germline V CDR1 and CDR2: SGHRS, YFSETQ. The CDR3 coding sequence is TGCGCCAGCAGCTTAACAGTGAACACTGAAGCTTTCTTT. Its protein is CASSLTVNTEAFF.

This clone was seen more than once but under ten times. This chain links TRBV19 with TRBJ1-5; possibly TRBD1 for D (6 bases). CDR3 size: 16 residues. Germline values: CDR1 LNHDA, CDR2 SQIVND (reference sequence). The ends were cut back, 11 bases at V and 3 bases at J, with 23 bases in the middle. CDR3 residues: CASEGEGGLFNQPQHF. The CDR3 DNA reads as TGTGCCTCCGAGGGGGAGGGAGGTTTGTTCAATCAGCCCCAGCATTTT.

CDR3 region: CASSISSGSVGGTDTQYF. CDR3 DNA sequence: TGTGCCAGTAGTATTTCCAGCGGGAGTGTTGGCGGCACAGATACGCAGTATTTT. V usage is TRBV19 and J usage is TRBJ2-3; 8 bases align to TRBD2. Germline V gives CDR1 LNHDA, CDR2 SQIVND (reference sequence). The ends lost 3 bases at V and 1 base at J; junction bases unmatched: 12. CDR3 length equals 18 residues.

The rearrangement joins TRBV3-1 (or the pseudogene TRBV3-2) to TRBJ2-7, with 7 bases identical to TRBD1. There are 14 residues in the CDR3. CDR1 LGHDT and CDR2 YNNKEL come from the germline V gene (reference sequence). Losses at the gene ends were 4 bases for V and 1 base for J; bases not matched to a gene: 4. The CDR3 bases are TGTGCCAGCAGCCGGATCAGGGGGTCCTACGAGCAGTACTTC. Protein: CASSRIRGSYEQYF.

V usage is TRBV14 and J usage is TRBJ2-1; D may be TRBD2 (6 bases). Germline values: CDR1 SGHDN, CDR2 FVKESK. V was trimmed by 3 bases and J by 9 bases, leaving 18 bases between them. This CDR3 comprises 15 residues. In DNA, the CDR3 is TGTGCCAGCAGCCACCGGGACTGGGGCAGTGGTGAGCAGTTCTTC. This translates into CASSHRDWGSGEQFF.

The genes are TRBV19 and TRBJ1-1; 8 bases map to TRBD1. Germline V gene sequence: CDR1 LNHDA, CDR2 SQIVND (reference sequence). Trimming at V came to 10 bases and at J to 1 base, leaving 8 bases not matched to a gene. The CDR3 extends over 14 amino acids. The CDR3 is CAIGQGLPNTEAFF. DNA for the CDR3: TGTGCCATCGGACAGGGACTCCCGAACACTGAAGCTTTCTTT.

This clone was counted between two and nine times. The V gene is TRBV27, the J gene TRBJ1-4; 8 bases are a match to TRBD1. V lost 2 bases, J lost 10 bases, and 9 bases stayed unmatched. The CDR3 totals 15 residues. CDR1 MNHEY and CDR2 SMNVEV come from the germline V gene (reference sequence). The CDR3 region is CASSLTQGAGGKLFF. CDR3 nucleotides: TGTGCCAGCAGTTTAACTCAGGGGGCTGGGGGAAAACTGTTTTTT.

In DNA form, the CDR3 reads TGTGCCAGTAGTCCCCCGGCCGGGGGCCTCCGGTATTTT. The encoded protein is CASSPPAGGLRYF. The V and J genes are TRBV19 and TRBJ2-3, with D perhaps being TRBD1 or TRBD2 (6 bases each). In germline, CDR1 is LNHDA, CDR2 SQIVND (reference sequence). V gave up 5 bases and J gave up 14 bases, with 20 bases separating them. The CDR3 has 13 residues.

Written as DNA, the CDR3 is TGCGCCAGCAGACAGGCGGATCCTCTTCGCGAGCAGTACGTC. It encodes CASRQADPLREQYV. The chain joins TRBV10-1 to TRBJ2-7; D is perhaps TRBD1 (5 bases). CDR3 length equals 14 residues. V lost 6 bases and J 6 bases, leaving 18 bases between the germline ends. The V gene's germline CDR1 is WNHNN and CDR2 SYGVQD (reference sequence).

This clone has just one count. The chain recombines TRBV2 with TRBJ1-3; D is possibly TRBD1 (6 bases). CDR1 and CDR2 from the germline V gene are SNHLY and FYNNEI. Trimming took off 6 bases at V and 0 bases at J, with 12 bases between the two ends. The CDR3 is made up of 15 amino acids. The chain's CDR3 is CASRTTGTSGNTIYF. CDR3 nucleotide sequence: TGTGCCAGCAGGACCACAGGGACCTCTGGAAACACCATATATTTT.

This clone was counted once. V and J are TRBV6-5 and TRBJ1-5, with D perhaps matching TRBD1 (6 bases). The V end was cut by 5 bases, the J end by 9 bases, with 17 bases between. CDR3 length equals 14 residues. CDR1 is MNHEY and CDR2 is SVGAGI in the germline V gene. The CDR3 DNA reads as TGTGCCAGCAGTCCCGGTGGGGGCCGAGGGCCCCAGCATTTT. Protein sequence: CASSPGGGRGPQHF.

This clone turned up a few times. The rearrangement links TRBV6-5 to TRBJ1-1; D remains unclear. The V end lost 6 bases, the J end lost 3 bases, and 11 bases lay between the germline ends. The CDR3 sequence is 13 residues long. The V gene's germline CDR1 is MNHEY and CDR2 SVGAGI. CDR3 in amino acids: CASSATWDTEAFF. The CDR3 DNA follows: TGTGCCAGCAGCGCCACTTGGGACACTGAAGCTTTCTTT.

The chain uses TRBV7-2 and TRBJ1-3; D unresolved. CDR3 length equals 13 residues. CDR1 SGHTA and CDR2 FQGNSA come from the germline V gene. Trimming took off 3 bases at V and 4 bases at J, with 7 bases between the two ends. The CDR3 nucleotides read TGTGCCAGCAGCTTGAACGCAGGAAACACCATATATTTT. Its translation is CASSLNAGNTIYF.

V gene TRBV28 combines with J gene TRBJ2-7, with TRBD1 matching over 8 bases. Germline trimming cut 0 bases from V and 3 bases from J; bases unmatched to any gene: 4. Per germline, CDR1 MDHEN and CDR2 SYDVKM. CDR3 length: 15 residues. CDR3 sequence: CASSLWKGQGYEQYF. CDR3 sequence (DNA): TGTGCCAGCAGTTTATGGAAAGGACAGGGCTACGAGCAGTACTTC.